One and the same sample provided the 30 T cell receptor beta chains below, sequenced in a study of cytomegalovirus exposure and HLA in healthy donors (dated by TCRdb to about 2017). The library was obtained by the immunoSEQ multiplex PCR assay. For the multiplex PCR, a mixture combining 60 forward primers for TCR Vbeta segments and 13 reverse primers for TCR Jbeta segments was used. Here the immuneACCESS table is served through TCRdb, limited to in-frame sequences with V and J called. Missing clones are a known gap in these copies; in checked studies unresolved V genes cover under half, and the rest lacks a known reason. Across this sample there are 40,000 or so clones, with roughly four fifths seen only once. The top ten constitute approximately 8% of the sample. What was sequenced was PBMCs. The receptor source for this set is a woman in her 30s in good health and CMV-seropositive.

In this sample, this clone turned up a few times. CDR3 in amino acids: CSVSGTEATTNEKLFF. The CDR3 coding sequence is TGCAGCGTTTCCGGGACAGAAGCGACAACTAATGAAAAACTGTTTTTT. This chain links TRBV29-1 with TRBJ1-4, with TRBD1 identical over 7 bases. The CDR3 has 16 amino acids. Unmatched junction bases numbered 9, after V lost 5 bases and J lost 0 bases. Per the germline V gene, CDR1 is SQVTM and CDR2 is ANQGSEA.

The J gene is TRBJ2-1, the V gene TRBV28; 8 nucleotides agree with TRBD2. Per germline, CDR1 MDHEN and CDR2 SYDVKM. V trimming: 2 bases; J trimming: 4 bases; junction bases outside the gene matches: 4. This CDR3 comprises 15 residues. CDR3 residues: CASSLGGRPYNEQFF. The CDR3 bases are TGTGCCAGCAGTTTAGGCGGGAGGCCGTACAATGAGCAGTTCTTC.

The chain carries TRBV7-2 and TRBJ2-3; 7 bases agree with TRBD2. This CDR3 region has 15 residues. Germline V gives CDR1 SGHTA, CDR2 FQGNSA. After removal of 3 bases from V and 2 bases from J, the junction contained 5 bases not matched to a gene. The CDR3 DNA follows: TGTGCCAGCAGCTTGGGGGGGACTCTCACAGATACGCAGTATTTT. It encodes CASSLGGTLTDTQYF. Based on the CDR3 plus reference TRBV7-2 and TRBJ2-3, the full variable domain is GAGVSQSPSNKVTEKGKDVELRCDPISGHTALYWYRQSLGQGLEFLIYFQGNSAPDKSGLPSDRFSAERTGGSVSTLTIQRTQQEDSAVYLCASSLGGTLTDTQYFGPGTRLTVL.

Here the CDR3 reads CAISDGRTGGNQPQHF. The CDR3 DNA sequence: TGTGCCATCAGTGATGGGAGGACAGGGGGCAATCAGCCCCAGCATTTT. The V gene is TRBV10-3, the J gene TRBJ1-5; TRBD1 agrees at 9 bases. The CDR3 spans 16 residues. The V and J ends lost 3 bases and 2 bases, in that order; junction bases with no gene match: 5. The V gene's germline CDR1 is ENHRY and CDR2 SYGVKD.

V is TRBV2 and J is TRBJ2-7, with 10 bases aligning to TRBD2. This CDR3 comprises 15 residues. With V trimmed by 3 bases and J by 6 bases, 8 bases remained unmatched. Germline V gives CDR1 SNHLY, CDR2 FYNNEI. The CDR3 DNA is TGTGCCAGCAGTGACCCTAGCGGGAGTGGCAGCGAGCAGTACTTC. This sequence encodes CASSDPSGSGSEQYF.

The chain is built from TRBV2 and TRBJ2-3; 13 nucleotides line up with TRBD2. The trim removed 8 bases at V and 0 bases at J, leaving 11 bases unmatched. The CDR3 is 18 amino acids. Germline V gene data show CDR1 as SNHLY and CDR2 as FYNNEI. The CDR3 sequence: CASRGITTSGRSTDTQYF. The CDR3 DNA reads as TGTGCCAGCCGGGGGATCACGACTAGCGGGAGGAGCACAGATACGCAGTATTTT.

The chain joins TRBV28 to TRBJ2-7; 11 nucleotides align to TRBD2. The CDR3 totals 17 residues. The ends lost 6 bases at V and 3 bases at J; junction bases unmatched: 13. From germline, CDR1 is MDHEN and CDR2 SYDVKM. The CDR3 region is CASSPPAVAGGHYEQYF. The DNA of the CDR3 is TGTGCCAGCAGCCCCCCCGCAGTAGCGGGAGGGCACTACGAGCAGTACTTC.

The V call is TRBV11-3, the J call TRBJ2-2; TRBD2 matches 9 bases. Germline V gene sequence: CDR1 SGHNT, CDR2 YENEEA. The CDR3 covers 17 residues. After removal of 4 bases from V and 1 base from J, the junction contained 7 bases not matched to a gene. In nucleotides, the CDR3 is TGTGCCAGCAGCTACTCTAGCGGGGTCGGGAACACCGGGGAGCTGTTTTTT. This translates into CASSYSSGVGNTGELFF.

This clone appeared a single time. The chain has TRBV5-1 and TRBJ1-2, with 7 bases matching TRBD1. Germline CDR1 is SGHRS and CDR2 is YFSETQ. After removal of 5 bases from V and 7 bases from J, the junction contained 5 bases not matched to a gene. This CDR3 contains 12 residues. This CDR3 reads CASSRDSSGYTF. The CDR3 nucleotides read TGCGCCAGCAGTAGGGACAGTTCTGGCTACACCTTC.

This clone was seen a few times. The V gene is TRBV9, the J gene TRBJ2-1; D gene unclear. This CDR3 is 17 amino acids long. V lost 0 bases and J 0 bases, leaving 13 bases between the germline ends. CDR1 SGDLS and CDR2 YYNGEE come from the germline V gene. DNA for the CDR3: TGTGCCAGCAGCGTAGTTGAGGTCGTGAGCTCCTACAATGAGCAGTTCTTC. Protein sequence: CASSVVEVVSSYNEQFF.

This clone came up a few times. The chain combines TRBV18 with TRBJ1-2, with D maybe TRBD1 (6 bases). This CDR3 contains 17 residues. Trimming left V 3 bases short and J 0 bases short, with 17 bases between. Per the germline V gene, CDR1 is KGHSH and CDR2 is LQKENI. The CDR3 coding sequence is TGTGCCAGCTCACCGCCTCCTGCAGGGGTCGCTAACTATGGCTACACCTTC. Its protein is CASSPPPAGVANYGYTF.

This clone was seen just once. This chain connects TRBV6-5 to TRBJ1-1, with D possibly TRBD1 on 6 matching bases. The length of the CDR3 is 15 residues. Germline-derived CDR1 and CDR2 are MNHEY and SVGAGI. Trimming cost V 6 bases and J 5 bases, with 19 bases left between them. The CDR3 nucleotides are TGTGCCAGCAGCCTGCTCCTGACAGGTGAAACTGAAGCTTTCTTT. Protein product: CASSLLLTGETEAFF.

Concerning this clone itself: An end of the junction does not agree with germline; a read error may underlie this. The V and J genes are TRBV12-5 and TRBJ2-7; TRBD1 might be the D (5 bases). The CDR3 sequence is 16 residues long. The germline V gene encodes CDR1 LGHNT and CDR2 FRNRAP. The CDR3 nucleotides read TGTGCTCGTGGTTTGGTACGAGGACACCTTTACTACGAGCAGTACTTC. Translating it yields CARGLVRGHLYYEQYF.

The chain uses TRBV19 and TRBJ2-4, with a tentative D call TRBD1 (6 bases). The CDR3 consists of 19 residues. Trimming shortened V by 1 base and J by 0 bases, and 19 bases separated the two germline ends. Per the germline V gene, CDR1 is LNHDA and CDR2 is SQIVND (reference sequence). CDR3 sequence reads: CASSIVSAGASLAKNIQYF. CDR3 nucleotides: TGTGCCAGTAGTATAGTTTCGGCAGGGGCCTCCCTAGCCAAAAACATTCAGTACTTC.

The chain couples TRBV30 to TRBJ2-7; possible D gene TRBD1, 5 bases. V lost 0 bases and J 5 bases, leaving 11 bases between the germline ends. This CDR3 spans 13 amino acids. Looked up from germline, CDR1 is GTSNPN and CDR2 is SVGIG (reference sequence). CDR3 sequence: CAWSVARVDEQYF. The CDR3 region has the DNA TGTGCCTGGAGTGTAGCCAGGGTAGACGAGCAGTACTTC. The variable domain in full, completed from reference TRBV30 and TRBJ2-7, reads SQTIHQWPATLVQPVGSPLSLECTVEGTSNPNLYWYRQAAGRGLQLLFYSVGIGQISSEVPQNLSASRPQDRQFILSSKKLLLSDSGFYLCAWSVARVDEQYFGPGTRLTVT.

This clone showed up just a few times. This chain joins TRBV30 and TRBJ2-2, with TRBD2 identical over 8 bases. The CDR3 is 14 residues long. In germline, CDR1 is GTSNPN, CDR2 SVGIG (reference sequence). The CDR3: CACIAGPGGGELFF. In nucleotides, the CDR3 is TGTGCATGCATAGCGGGGCCTGGTGGGGGGGAGCTGTTTTTT.

As for this clone: A read error may produce the germline difference seen at one junction end. This chain uses TRBV9 with TRBJ1-4; possibly TRBD1 for D (6 bases). The CDR3 runs 17 residues. The germline gives CDR1 SGDLS, CDR2 YYNGEE. CDR3 DNA: TGTGCCAGCCGCGTAGGGTGGGACATCGCAACTAATGAAAAACTGTTTTTT. It specifies CASRVGWDIATNEKLFF. Full variable domain (missing parts from reference TRBV9 and TRBJ1-4): DSGVTQTPKHLITATGQRVTLRCSPRSGDLSVYWYQQSLDQGLQFLIQYYNGEERAKGNILERFSAQQFPDLHSELNLSSLELGDSALYFCASRVGWDIATNEKLFFGSGTQLSVL.

This clone was detected once. V and J are TRBV18 and TRBJ2-7; D gene ambiguous. The CDR3 has 13 amino acids. Germline V lookup: CDR1 KGHSH, CDR2 LQKENI. The V end lost 1 base, the J end lost 5 bases, and 9 bases lay between the germline ends. The CDR3 bases are TGTGCCAGCTCACCACGTGAGGTCAACGAGCAGTACTTC. Its protein product is CASSPREVNEQYF.

The gene calls are TRBV19 and TRBJ2-1; TRBD2 agrees at 10 bases. The V and J ends lost 3 bases and 4 bases, in that order; junction bases with no gene match: 3. This CDR3 spans 15 amino acids. In germline, CDR1 is LNHDA, CDR2 SQIVND (reference sequence). The CDR3 DNA sequence: TGTGCCAGTAGTATGGTAGCGGGGGGTTACAATGAGCAGTTCTTC. Amino acid sequence: CASSMVAGGYNEQFF. The full variable domain, completed using reference TRBV19 and TRBJ2-1, is DGGITQSPKYLFRKEGQNVTLSCEQNLNHDAMYWYRQDPGQGLRLIYYSQIVNDFQKGDIAEGYSVSREKKESFPLTVTSAQKNPTAFYLCASSMVAGGYNEQFFGPGTRLTVL.

CDR3 nucleotides: TGTGCCAGCAGCCTCGTCCGCGACACTGAAGCTTTCTTT. Protein sequence: CASSLVRDTEAFF. V usage is TRBV11-2 and J usage is TRBJ1-1; D unclear. V was shortened by 5 bases and J by 3 bases, with 10 bases between the two germline ends. This CDR3 region has 13 residues. Germline V gene sequence: CDR1 SGHAT, CDR2 FQNNGV.

The genes are TRBV28 and TRBJ1-2; TRBD1 is a possible D gene (5 bases). The V and J ends lost 5 bases and 8 bases respectively, with 15 bases between them. Germline V gene sequence: CDR1 MDHEN, CDR2 SYDVKM. The CDR3 extends over 13 amino acids. The CDR3 nucleotides read TGTGCCAGCAGTCTAACGGACATCTACGGCTACACCTTC. Translated, it gives CASSLTDIYGYTF.

This clone was seen only once. The J gene is TRBJ2-2, the V gene TRBV19; TRBD2 matches 12 bases. Germline CDR1 and CDR2: LNHDA and SQIVND (reference sequence). The CDR3 sequence is 17 residues long. J was trimmed by 5 bases and V by 6 bases; bases with no gene match: 10. In DNA form, the CDR3 reads TGTGCCAGTAGCCTAGCGGGAGGGCCCTCGTGGACCGGGGAGCTGTTTTTT. Translation: CASSLAGGPSWTGELFF. Looking up the rest from reference TRBV19 and TRBJ2-2 gives the full variable domain: DGGITQSPKYLFRKEGQNVTLSCEQNLNHDAMYWYRQDPGQGLRLIYYSQIVNDFQKGDIAEGYSVSREKKESFPLTVTSAQKNPTAFYLCASSLAGGPSWTGELFFGEGSRLTVL.

The chain combines TRBV2 with TRBJ2-1, with D possibly being TRBD1 (5 bases). The CDR3 loop spans 17 amino acids. CDR1 SNHLY and CDR2 FYNNEI come from the germline V gene. The V end was cut by 0 bases, the J end by 2 bases, with 14 bases between. This CDR3 reads CASSEAVAGLAYNEQFF. CDR3 bases: TGTGCCAGCAGTGAAGCGGTAGCAGGGTTAGCCTACAATGAGCAGTTCTTC.

This chain links TRBV30 with TRBJ2-1, with 14 bases that match TRBD2. The CDR3 is made up of 17 amino acids. Germline V gene sequence: CDR1 GTSNPN, CDR2 SVGIG (reference sequence). Unmatched junction bases numbered 13, after V lost 3 bases and J lost 9 bases. The CDR3 is CAWRGAGTSGSLGEQFF. CDR3 DNA: TGTGCCTGGAGGGGTGCCGGGACTAGCGGGAGTTTAGGTGAGCAGTTCTTC.

This chain links TRBV27 with TRBJ1-2; a possible D gene is TRBD1 (6 bases). CDR3 size: 13 residues. Trimming removed 4 bases at V and 8 bases at J, with 14 bases between. Germline lookup yields CDR1 MNHEY and CDR2 SMNVEV (reference sequence). CDR3 sequence (DNA): TGTGCCAGCAGTTCCGGGACATCCATCGGCTACACCTTC. Amino acid sequence: CASSSGTSIGYTF.

This sequence joins TRBV18 and TRBJ2-1; 9 bases align to TRBD1. CDR3 size: 16 residues. Looked up from germline, CDR1 is KGHSH and CDR2 is LQKENI. V trimming: 2 bases; J trimming: 4 bases; junction bases outside the gene matches: 6. CDR3 loop: CASSPKTDRGYNEQFF. The CDR3 DNA is TGTGCCAGCTCACCAAAAACGGACAGGGGATACAATGAGCAGTTCTTC.

The chain employs TRBV5-8 and TRBJ2-5, with D possibly being TRBD1 (5 bases). Germline values: CDR1 SGHTS, CDR2 YDEGEE. The CDR3 loop spans 15 amino acids. Trimming took off 2 bases at V and 4 bases at J, with 15 bases between the two ends. CDR3 DNA sequence: TGTGCCAGCAGCTTCGGCAGGGTTGAGCGAGAGACCCAGTACTTC. Translated, it gives CASSFGRVERETQYF.

This clone came up a few times. The gene calls are TRBV6-4 and TRBJ2-5; a weak D match, TRBD2 (6 bases). The CDR3 is 15 residues long. Germline loops: CDR1 MRHNA, CDR2 SNTAGT. Between the trimmed V and J ends, which lost 4 bases and 1 base, there was a span of 13 bases. CDR3 in DNA: TGTGCCAGCAGTGGTTTTAGCGGCGTCCAAGAGACCCAGTACTTC. This codes for CASSGFSGVQETQYF.

This chain links TRBV19 with TRBJ2-1, with 12 bases aligning to TRBD2. The CDR3 spans 14 residues. Trimming cost V 8 bases and J 4 bases; bases outside gene matches: 3. Germline V gene lookup returns CDR1 LNHDA and CDR2 SQIVND (reference sequence). CDR3 in amino acids: CASQTSGGYNEQFF. As DNA, the CDR3 is TGTGCCAGTCAGACTAGCGGGGGATACAATGAGCAGTTCTTC.

This clone was found a few times. V and J are TRBV6-6 and TRBJ2-5; 11 nucleotides align to TRBD1. The CDR3 consists of 15 residues. Germline lookup yields CDR1 MNHNY and CDR2 SVGAGI (reference sequence). V was pared by 3 bases and J by 4 bases, with 4 bases of the junction left unmatched. CDR3 in DNA: TGTGCCAGCAGTTATGGGACAGGGGGTAGAGAGACCCAGTACTTC. Its protein is CASSYGTGGRETQYF.